This T cell receptor (beta chain) derives from a study of blood T cell repertoires in COVID-19 (dated by TCRdb to about 2020). As for the study more broadly: Recovered participants in ImmuneRACE Cohort 3 were defined as having two consecutive negative NP/OP PCR tests, clearance from a healthcare professional, or resolution of symptoms. The repertoires were released in a freely available public database intended as a resource for research on the immune response to SARS-CoV-2. The samples were drawn from the first 160 participants of the ongoing ImmuneRACE study and from some 1,300 subjects provided by 6 global collaborators. Samples covering the acute and convalescent phases of COVID-19 were provided by collaborators in the United States, Italy and Spain. The material from the prospective study consisted of cDNA or gDNA derived from T cells, B-cell-depleted T cells, or PBMCs. Where available, HLA class I and class II types were obtained from metadata supplied by the sample provider rather than from assay-based typing. The sample metadata nearly always contained a de-identified subject ID, COVID-19 status, age in years and sex. Deeply sampled blood TCRbeta repertoires from subjects exposed to, actively infected with, or recovered from COVID-19 were included in the dataset. What the work shows at the level of the full study, not this receptor alone: Clinical and demographic metadata were provided uncurated, with the amount varying by source and participant.

In the prospective study, participants were about 18 to 89 years old, resided in 24 geographic areas of the United States, and were enrolled through a virtual design. To assign participants to cohorts, the prospective study relied on clinical history that participants themselves reported in a screening survey and a study questionnaire. In the prospective study, whole blood, serum and a nasopharyngeal or oropharyngeal swab were collected from each participant by mobile phlebotomists. Participants in the prospective study had the option to provide additional blood draws and questionnaires over a roughly 2-month period. Before DNA extraction, prospective study blood samples were shipped either frozen or at room temperature. From cysteine to phenylalanine, the CDR3 is 12 amino acids long. CDR3 DNA only is kept here, 36 bases in frame from base 1. V is reduced by 6 bases and J by 7 bases, leaving a spacing of 12 bases between them.

Of note for this clone: Its antigen is unknown. No per-base quality is available; no much larger clone lies one base away.

TCRbeta CDR3 regions were amplified from genomic DNA by means of the immunoSEQ Assay, a bias-controlled multiplex PCR. In the paper's pipeline: The number of nucleated cells in each sample was estimated from the amplification of reference gene primers within the assay. To quantify the absolute abundance of each unique TCRbeta CDR3 rearrangement, sequence reads were collapsed and filtered. Productive Simpson clonality was computed per sample as the square root of Simpson's diversity index over productive rearrangements. TCRdb's version of the immuneACCESS table is confined to in-frame rearrangements and falls short of the full clone set. An unresolved V gene accounts for under half of the shortfall where checked; the remainder is of unknown origin. That table gives V, J and clone size, and the DNA gave D and trimming. This sample lists hundreds of thousands of clones; around nine tenths were detected once. The ten largest clones add up to around 2% of the sample.

The sequenced sample was PBMCs or T cells enriched from blood (not recorded which). The clonotype comes from a woman aged 55-70 years in a cohort exposed to, infected with or recovered from COVID-19 (not recorded which). The chain uses TRBV12-3 or TRBV12-4 and TRBJ2-5; a tentative D match to TRBD2 spans 5 bases. The CDR3 in this case is CASSLTIGTQYF. The sequenced DNA: TGTGCCAGCAGCCTGACTATAGGGACCCAGTACTTC.